These 26 T cell receptor beta chains came from one sample sequenced in a study of blood T cells in healthy people across ages. Using a J-beta primer mix together with a sample-barcoded 5' primer, a second PCR was run for roughly 6 to 12 cycles. TCRdb recomputed calls from the 5' RACE reads with MiXCR, one row per CDR3 protein. The data show around 800,000 distinct CDR3 sequences, approximately 65% seen once. Input material: blood. The receptors come from a man aged 25 to 45 in good health.

The count of this clonotype is one. The chain couples TRBV12-3 or TRBV12-4 to TRBJ2-1; weak D call: TRBD2 (7 bases). V lost 4 bases and J lost 8, with 18 bases in between. The CDR3 length is 15 residues. CDR3 in amino acids: CASSSSGGRFYEQFF. DNA for the CDR3: TGTGCCAGCAGTTCCTCGGGGGGCCGTTTTTATGAGCAGTTCTTC.

J is TRBJ2-5 and V is TRBV11-1, with D unclear. This CDR3 spans 13 amino acids. V gave up 1 base and J gave up 5 bases, with 8 bases separating them. Looked up from germline, CDR1 is SGHAT and CDR2 is FQDESV (reference sequence). The CDR3 DNA follows: TGTGCCAGCAGCTTAGGGCAGGTGGAGACCCAGTACTTC. It specifies CASSLGQVETQYF.

This clonotype came up a few times. This sequence joins TRBV12-3 or TRBV12-4 and TRBJ1-1; D uncertain. The CDR3 contains 13 residues. V was trimmed by 3 bases and J by 4 bases, leaving 9 bases between them. The CDR3 spells CASSFAWGTEAFF. CDR3 nucleotides: TGTGCCAGCAGTTTCGCATGGGGCACTGAAGCTTTCTTT.

V usage is TRBV20-1 and J usage is TRBJ1-2; 7 bases line up with TRBD1. Unmatched junction bases numbered 8, after V lost 5 bases and J lost 5 bases. This CDR3 is built from 13 residues. CDR1 and CDR2 (germline): DFQATT, SNEGSKA (reference sequence). Here the CDR3 DNA reads TGCAGTGCTGACAGGGAATTCGCTTATGGCTACACCTTC. This encodes CSADREFAYGYTF.

This chain links TRBV9 with TRBJ2-7; 7 positions match TRBD1. Germline values: CDR1 SGDLS, CDR2 YYNGEE. V was clipped by 4 bases and J by 4 bases; unmatched bases: 11. This CDR3 comprises 15 residues. CDR3 loop: CASSPHPGQKYEQYF. CDR3 nucleotides: TGTGCCAGCAGCCCCCATCCGGGACAGAAGTACGAGCAGTACTTC.

Only one count was recorded for this clonotype. This rearrangement joins TRBV3-1 to TRBJ1-2, with a tentative D call TRBD1 (6 bases). The CDR3 loop spans 14 amino acids. Trimming shortened V by 4 bases and J by 8 bases, and 17 bases separated the two germline ends. Germline CDR1 reads LGHDT; CDR2 reads YNNKEL (reference sequence). This CDR3 is CASSPSVRGGGYTF. Here the CDR3 DNA reads TGTGCCAGCAGCCCATCGGTCAGGGGAGGCGGCTACACCTTC.

The V gene is TRBV10-3, the J gene TRBJ2-3, with D perhaps TRBD1 or TRBD2 (5 bases each). Germline V CDR1 and CDR2: ENHRY, SYGVKD. Trimming removed 6 bases from V and 3 bases from J, with 13 bases in between. The CDR3 is made up of 14 amino acids. The CDR3 loop is CAIRDGTKTDTQYF. In nucleotides, the CDR3 is TGTGCCATCAGGGATGGGACCAAGACAGATACGCAGTATTTT.

V gene TRBV29-1 combines with J gene TRBJ2-7; TRBD1 agrees at 7 bases. This CDR3 contains 13 residues. Germline CDR1 reads SQVTM; CDR2 reads ANQGSEA. The V gene end was trimmed by 5 bases and the J gene end by 3 bases; junction bases not matched to a gene: 7. The CDR3, as DNA: TGCAGCGTTCTTCGAAGGGACAGCTACGAGCAGTACTTC. Its protein product is CSVLRRDSYEQYF.

The rearrangement links TRBV15 to TRBJ2-5; 11 bases fit TRBD1. Trimming removed 3 bases from V and 2 bases from J; junction bases left unmatched: 14. Looked up from germline, CDR1 is LNHNV and CDR2 is YYDKDF (reference sequence). CDR3 length: 19 residues. The CDR3 spells CATSRALSYGTGGQETQYF. CDR3 nucleotide sequence: TGTGCCACCAGCAGGGCCTTAAGCTACGGGACAGGGGGACAAGAGACCCAGTACTTC.

The chain is built from TRBV29-1 and TRBJ2-3; possible D gene TRBD2, 6 bases. This CDR3 spans 14 amino acids. Trimming shortened V by 6 bases and J by 6 bases, and 19 bases separated the two germline ends. Germline V gene lookup returns CDR1 SQVTM and CDR2 ANQGSEA. The CDR3 protein is CSVSYSSAADTQYF. The DNA of the CDR3 is TGCAGCGTATCATATTCTAGCGCAGCGGATACGCAGTATTTT.

J is TRBJ2-4 and V is TRBV12-3 or TRBV12-4; 9 bases align to TRBD1. The DNA matches TRBJ2-7 better at its end, which makes the J call doubtful. The CDR3 is 15 residues long. The CDR3 bases are TGTGCCAGCAGTTTGGGACAGGGAATCGTTTACGAGCAGTACTTC. Protein product: CASSLGQGIVYEQYF.

The V and J genes are TRBV28 and TRBJ2-3; 9 nucleotides line up with TRBD2. CDR1 is MDHEN, CDR2 SYDVKM, per germline. The CDR3 has 16 amino acids. V lost 6 bases, J lost 3 bases, and 10 bases stayed unmatched. CDR3 sequence (DNA): TGTGCCAGCAGGCTCGAATCGCTAGCGGGGACAGATACGCAGTATTTT. This encodes CASRLESLAGTDTQYF.

For this clonotype: A read error may explain this, as a much larger clone is one base away. V is TRBV20-1 and J is TRBJ2-5; 7 bases are a match to TRBD2. The J call could be wrong; TRBJ2-7 is a better fit for the DNA end. Germline V gene sequence: CDR1 DFQATT, CDR2 SNEGSKA (reference sequence). The CDR3 is made up of 13 amino acids. The CDR3 region has the DNA TGCAGTGACCCTTCCGGGGGGATCTACGAGCAGTACTTC. The encoded protein is CSDPSGGIYEQYF.

The chain combines TRBV5-1 with TRBJ2-7; D gene uncertain. Germline lookup yields CDR1 SGHRS and CDR2 YFSETQ. CDR3 length equals 13 residues. The germline V and J ends were trimmed by 0 bases and 10 bases, with 14 bases remaining between them. The CDR3 coding sequence is TGCGCCAGCAGCTTGGGCCCACAAGAGGCCCAGTACTTC. Translating gives CASSLGPQEAQYF.

This clonotype was found once. V usage is TRBV27 and J usage is TRBJ2-1; no firm D call. The ends were cut back, 3 bases at V and 4 bases at J, with 10 bases in the middle. Germline loops: CDR1 MNHEY, CDR2 SMNVEV (reference sequence). CDR3 size: 14 residues. The CDR3, as DNA: TGTGCCAGCAGTTTCATGCCTCCGTACAATGAGCAGTTCTTC. Residues: CASSFMPPYNEQFF.

This sequence joins TRBV6-2 or TRBV6-3 and TRBJ2-1, with TRBD1 matching 9 bases. Per germline, CDR1 MNHEY and CDR2 SVGEGT. This CDR3 is built from 14 residues. Trimming at V came to 2 bases and at J to 7 bases, leaving 3 bases not matched to a gene. The CDR3 is CASSYDRGSNEQFF. CDR3 DNA: TGTGCCAGCAGTTACGACAGGGGGAGTAATGAGCAGTTCTTC.

The chain combines TRBV6-1 with TRBJ2-5, with D maybe TRBD1 (6 bases). CDR1 is MNHNS, CDR2 SASEGT, per germline. V dropped 7 bases and J dropped 11 bases, with 26 bases sitting between them. The CDR3 is 15 residues long. CDR3 sequence reads: CASTKGDTQPIKQYF. The CDR3 nucleotides read TGTGCCAGCACCAAGGGGGACACCCAACCTATCAAGCAGTACTTC.

The J gene is TRBJ2-1, the V gene TRBV6-6, with 7 bases lining up with TRBD1. Trimming took 5 bases from V and 8 from J; bases not matched to a gene: 12. Germline V gene data show CDR1 as MNHNY and CDR2 as SVGAGI (reference sequence). The CDR3 extends over 15 amino acids. The CDR3 DNA reads TGTGCCAGCAGTATACAGGGGAGTGCTTACGATGAGCAGTTCTTC. Amino acid sequence: CASSIQGSAYDEQFF.

As DNA, the CDR3 is TGCAGCGTTGATCCGACAGGGAACTATGGCTACACCTTC. It is translated as CSVDPTGNYGYTF. This chain links TRBV29-1 with TRBJ1-2; 7 nucleotides match TRBD1. This CDR3 is built from 13 residues. Trimming took 3 bases from V and 2 from J; bases not matched to a gene: 3. Per germline, CDR1 SQVTM and CDR2 ANQGSEA.

V usage is TRBV20-1 and J usage is TRBJ2-7; 8 positions match TRBD1. V lost 3 bases and J lost 4; bases outside the gene matches: 2. Per the germline V gene, CDR1 is DFQATT and CDR2 is SNEGSKA (reference sequence). CDR3 size: 12 residues. This chain's CDR3 is CSASRGRYEQYF. The CDR3 DNA follows: TGCAGTGCTAGCAGGGGGCGATACGAGCAGTACTTC.

The chain uses TRBV3-1 and TRBJ2-4; a weak D match, TRBD2 (6 bases). The J call may not be correct, given that the DNA end is closer to TRBJ2-7. Germline loops: CDR1 LGHDT, CDR2 YNNKEL (reference sequence). The CDR3 runs to 14 residues. CDR3 amino acids: CASSQRGGFYEQYF. DNA of the CDR3: TGTGCCAGCAGCCAGAGGGGAGGATTCTACGAGCAGTACTTC.

In its sample, this clonotype was seen a few times. The rearrangement links TRBV12-3 or TRBV12-4 to TRBJ2-1, with 11 bases matching TRBD1. CDR3 size: 13 residues. V shed 5 bases and J 9 bases; nucleotides not matched to a gene: 3. As DNA, the CDR3 is TGTGCCAGCAGTGGGACAGGGGGTAGTGAGCAGTTCTTC. It codes for CASSGTGGSEQFF.

This clonotype was seen a handful of times. The chain employs TRBV7-2 and TRBJ2-7; 10 bases match TRBD1. Germline lookup yields CDR1 SGHTA and CDR2 FQGNSA. The J segment lost 3 bases and the V segment lost 5 bases, leaving 10 bases of the junction unmatched. This CDR3 has 16 residues. The CDR3 loop is CASSPQAGQGFYEQYF. The DNA of the CDR3 is TGTGCCAGCAGCCCGCAGGCGGGACAGGGGTTCTACGAGCAGTACTTC.

The chain links TRBV6-1 to TRBJ2-1, with 8 bases matching TRBD2. V trimming: 8 bases; J trimming: 0 bases; junction bases outside the gene matches: 15. Germline V gives CDR1 MNHNS, CDR2 SASEGT. This CDR3 contains 18 residues. CDR3 residues: CASRGAGGRASSYNEQFF. The CDR3 region has the DNA TGTGCCAGCCGAGGGGCGGGGGGACGCGCGAGCTCCTACAATGAGCAGTTCTTC.

V gene TRBV29-1 combines with J gene TRBJ2-3; TRBD2 is a possible D gene (6 bases). The V and J ends lost 2 bases and 2 bases respectively, with 8 bases between them. This CDR3 contains 13 residues. The germline gives CDR1 SQVTM, CDR2 ANQGSEA. This CDR3 reads CSVERGTTDTQYF. CDR3 DNA: TGCAGCGTTGAACGGGGGACCACAGATACGCAGTATTTT.

On this clonotype: At one boundary the junction diverges from the germline segment, which might be a read error. The gene calls are TRBV12-3 or TRBV12-4 and TRBJ2-1; possible D gene TRBD2, 5 bases. CDR3 length equals 16 residues. The CDR3 coding sequence is TGTGCCAGCATCCAGACCCAGCAGAGGGCTTACAAGGAGCAGTTCTTC. Amino acids: CASIQTQQRAYKEQFF.